One sample yielded the 4 T cell receptor beta chains listed below, sequenced in a study of sequential checkpoint blockade in melanoma. Treatment described: randomized to nivolumab then ipilimumab (arm A) or the reverse (arm B). Profiling relied on immunoSEQ multiplex PCR, and the TCRdb table lists in-frame clones only, not all of them. The table lists some 10,000 clones, under 30% of them singletons. This specimen consisted of tumor tissue (inferred from file names), obtained from a patient given nivolumab and ipilimumab in sequence. The origin of the receptors is a human donor with melanoma.

There are many counts of this clone. The rearrangement joins TRBV4-1 to TRBJ1-1; D uncertain. The CDR3 length is 15 residues. Germline V lookup: CDR1 MGHRA, CDR2 YSYEKL. The ends were cut back, 0 bases at V and 2 bases at J, with 10 bases in the middle. CDR3 protein: CASSQEPGINTEAFF. DNA for the CDR3: TGCGCCAGCAGCCAAGAACCAGGTATAAACACTGAAGCTTTCTTT.

This clone was found a few times. This chain joins TRBV28 and TRBJ1-2; 12 bases are a match to TRBD1. Trimming at V came to 6 bases and at J to 5 bases, leaving 10 bases not matched to a gene. Germline V lookup: CDR1 MDHEN, CDR2 SYDVKM. This CDR3 region has 16 residues. This CDR3 reads CASSGGTGGIGYGYTF. The CDR3 DNA is TGTGCCAGCAGCGGGGGGACAGGGGGCATAGGTTATGGCTACACCTTC.

This clone was counted only a few times. The rearrangement links TRBV6-8 to TRBJ2-7; the D is unclear. This CDR3 contains 12 residues. V dropped 5 bases and J dropped 0 bases, with 5 bases sitting between them. CDR1 is MNHGY, CDR2 SAAAGT, per germline. The CDR3 DNA reads TGTGCCAGCAGTCAGACCTCCTACGAGCAGTACGTC. It yields the protein CASSQTSYEQYV.

In its sample, this clone was seen a few times. The J gene is TRBJ2-2, the V gene TRBV15; D is perhaps TRBD1 (6 bases). Germline V gene lookup returns CDR1 LNHNV and CDR2 YYDKDF (reference sequence). There are 19 residues in the CDR3. V gave up 3 bases and J gave up 3 bases, with 23 bases separating them. CDR3: CATSRAPGQGRLDTGELFF. The CDR3 DNA reads TGTGCCACCAGCAGGGCCCCGGGGCAGGGGCGTCTGGACACCGGGGAGCTGTTTTTT.